This T cell receptor beta chain derives from a study of beta chain features in type 1 diabetes. From germline, CDR1 is SGHAT and CDR2 FQNNGV. The CDR3 has 14 amino acids. V lost 5 bases to trimming and J lost 2 bases, with 12 bases between them. Every bit of the isolated RNA underwent reverse transcription, so sequencing read expressed TCRB transcripts. Repertoires were generated with immunoSEQ multiplex PCR, while TCRdb's copy carries only in-frame clones and drops some. The table shows hundreds of thousands of clones, with approximately 10% occurring only once. The specimen sequenced was naive CD4+ T cells from blood. V usage is TRBV11-2 and J usage is TRBJ2-5, with D hard to call. The clonotype comes from a woman aged 18 to 35 in good health. The CDR3 coding sequence is TGTGCCAGCAGCCTTAGACGTCCTCAAGAGACCCAGTACTTC. Translating gives CASSLRRPQETQYF.